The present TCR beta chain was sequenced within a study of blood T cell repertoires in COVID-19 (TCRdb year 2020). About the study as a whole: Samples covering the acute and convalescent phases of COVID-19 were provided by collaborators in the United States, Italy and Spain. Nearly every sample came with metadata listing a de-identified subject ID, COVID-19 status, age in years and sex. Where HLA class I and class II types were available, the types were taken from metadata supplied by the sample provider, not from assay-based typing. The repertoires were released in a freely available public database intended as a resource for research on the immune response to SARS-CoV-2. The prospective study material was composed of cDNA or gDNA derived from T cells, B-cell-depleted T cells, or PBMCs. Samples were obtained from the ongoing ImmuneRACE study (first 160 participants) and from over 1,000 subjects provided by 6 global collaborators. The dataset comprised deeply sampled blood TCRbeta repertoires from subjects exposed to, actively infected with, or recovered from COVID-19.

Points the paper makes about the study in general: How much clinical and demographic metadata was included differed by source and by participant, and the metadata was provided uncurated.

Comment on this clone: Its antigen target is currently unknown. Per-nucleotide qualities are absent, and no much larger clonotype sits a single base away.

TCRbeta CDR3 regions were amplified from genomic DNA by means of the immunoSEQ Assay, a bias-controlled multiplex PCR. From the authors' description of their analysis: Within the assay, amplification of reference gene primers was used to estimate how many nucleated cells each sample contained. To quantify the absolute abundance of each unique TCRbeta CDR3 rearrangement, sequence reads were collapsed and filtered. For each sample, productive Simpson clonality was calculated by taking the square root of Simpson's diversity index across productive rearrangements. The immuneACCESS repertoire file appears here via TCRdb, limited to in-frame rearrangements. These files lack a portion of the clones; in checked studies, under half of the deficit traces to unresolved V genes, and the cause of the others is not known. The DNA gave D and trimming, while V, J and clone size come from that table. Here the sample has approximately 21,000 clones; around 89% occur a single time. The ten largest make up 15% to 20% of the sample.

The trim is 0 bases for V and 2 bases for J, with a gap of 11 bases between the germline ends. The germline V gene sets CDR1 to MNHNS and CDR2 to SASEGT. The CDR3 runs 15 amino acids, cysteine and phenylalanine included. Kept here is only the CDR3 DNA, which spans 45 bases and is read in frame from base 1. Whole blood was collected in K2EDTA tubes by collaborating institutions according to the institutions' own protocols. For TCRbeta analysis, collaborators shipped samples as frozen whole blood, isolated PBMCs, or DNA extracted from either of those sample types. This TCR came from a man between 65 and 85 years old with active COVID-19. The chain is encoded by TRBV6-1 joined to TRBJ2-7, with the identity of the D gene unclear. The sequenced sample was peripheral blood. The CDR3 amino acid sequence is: CASSEALVAPYEQYF. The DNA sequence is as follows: TGTGCCAGCAGTGAAGCGCTTGTAGCACCCTACGAGCAGTACTTC.